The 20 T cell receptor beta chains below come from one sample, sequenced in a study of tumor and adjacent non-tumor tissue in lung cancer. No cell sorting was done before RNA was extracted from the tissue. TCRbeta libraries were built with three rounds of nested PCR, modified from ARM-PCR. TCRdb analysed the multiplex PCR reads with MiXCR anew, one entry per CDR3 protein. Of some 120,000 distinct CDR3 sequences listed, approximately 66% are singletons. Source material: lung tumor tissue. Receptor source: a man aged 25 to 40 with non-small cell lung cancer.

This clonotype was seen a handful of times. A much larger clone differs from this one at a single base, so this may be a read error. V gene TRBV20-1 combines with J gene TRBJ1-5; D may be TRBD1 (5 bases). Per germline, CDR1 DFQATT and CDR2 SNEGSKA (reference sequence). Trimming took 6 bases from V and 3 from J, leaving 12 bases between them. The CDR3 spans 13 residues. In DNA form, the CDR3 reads TGCAGTGCCGACGGGGGTACCAATCAGCCCCAGCATTTT. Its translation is CSADGGTNQPQHF.

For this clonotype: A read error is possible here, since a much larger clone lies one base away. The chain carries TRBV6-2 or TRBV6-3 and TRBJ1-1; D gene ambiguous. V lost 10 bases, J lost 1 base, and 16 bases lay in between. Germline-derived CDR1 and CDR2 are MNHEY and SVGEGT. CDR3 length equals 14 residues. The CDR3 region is CANTEATPNTEAFF. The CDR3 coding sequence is TGTGCCAACACTGAGGCCACGCCGAACACTGAAGCTTTCTTT.

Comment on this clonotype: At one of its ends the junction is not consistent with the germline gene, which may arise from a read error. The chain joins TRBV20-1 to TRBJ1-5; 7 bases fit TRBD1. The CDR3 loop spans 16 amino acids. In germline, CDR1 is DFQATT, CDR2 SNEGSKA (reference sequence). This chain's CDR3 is CSARRQGFTSNQLQHF. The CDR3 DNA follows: TGCAGTGCTAGGAGACAGGGTTTCACGAGCAATCAGCTCCAGCATTTT.

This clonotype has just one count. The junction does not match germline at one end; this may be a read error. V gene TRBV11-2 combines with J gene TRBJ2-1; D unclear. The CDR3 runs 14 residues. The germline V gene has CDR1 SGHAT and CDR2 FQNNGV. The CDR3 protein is CASSPTRAWNEQLF. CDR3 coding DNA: TGTGCCAGCAGCCCCACCCGGGCGTGGAATGAGCAACTCTTC.

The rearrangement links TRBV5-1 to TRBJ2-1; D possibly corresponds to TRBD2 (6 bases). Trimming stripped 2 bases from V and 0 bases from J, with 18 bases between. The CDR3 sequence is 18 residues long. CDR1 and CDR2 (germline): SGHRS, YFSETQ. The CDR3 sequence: CASSLVVIAGTSYNEQFF. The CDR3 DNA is TGCGCCAGCAGCTTAGTTGTAATTGCGGGGACCTCCTACAATGAGCAGTTCTTC. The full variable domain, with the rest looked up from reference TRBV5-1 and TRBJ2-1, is KAGVTQTPRYLIKTRGQQVTLSCSPISGHRSVSWYQQTPGQGLQFLFEYFSETQRNKGNFPGRFSGRQFSNSRSEMNVSTLELGDSALYLCASSLVVIAGTSYNEQFFGPGTRLTVL.

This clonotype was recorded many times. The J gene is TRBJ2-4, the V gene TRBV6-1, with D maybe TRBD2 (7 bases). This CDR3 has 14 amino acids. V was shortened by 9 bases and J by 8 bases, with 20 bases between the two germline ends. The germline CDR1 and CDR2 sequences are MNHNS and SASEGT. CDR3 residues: CASHLRGRGDIQYF. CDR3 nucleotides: TGTGCCAGTCACCTCCGGGGGAGGGGGGACATTCAGTACTTC.

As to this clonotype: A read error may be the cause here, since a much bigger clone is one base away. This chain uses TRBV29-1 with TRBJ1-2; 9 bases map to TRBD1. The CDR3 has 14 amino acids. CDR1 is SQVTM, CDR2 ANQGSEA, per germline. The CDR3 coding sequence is TGCAGCGTCTCATTACAGGGGGCCTTCTATGACTACACCTTC. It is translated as CSVSLQGAFYDYTF.

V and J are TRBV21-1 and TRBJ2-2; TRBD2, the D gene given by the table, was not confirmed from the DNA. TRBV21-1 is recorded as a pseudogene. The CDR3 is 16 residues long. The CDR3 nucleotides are TGTGCCAGCAGCAAATTCAGCAGGGAGGGGCCCGGGGAGCTGTTTTTT. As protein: CASSKFSREGPGELFF.

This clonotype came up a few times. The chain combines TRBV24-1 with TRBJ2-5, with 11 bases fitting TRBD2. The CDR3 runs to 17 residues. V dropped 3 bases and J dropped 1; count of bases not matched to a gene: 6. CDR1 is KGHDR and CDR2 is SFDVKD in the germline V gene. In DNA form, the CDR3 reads TGTGCCACCAGTGATGAAGCTAGCGGGAGGACCCAAGAGACCCAGTACTTC. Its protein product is CATSDEASGRTQETQYF.

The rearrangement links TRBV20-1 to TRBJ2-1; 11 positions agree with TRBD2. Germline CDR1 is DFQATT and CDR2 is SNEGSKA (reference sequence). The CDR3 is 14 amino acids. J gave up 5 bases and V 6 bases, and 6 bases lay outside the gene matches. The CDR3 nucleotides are TGCAGTGCCCGACTAGCGGGGCAGCACAATGAGCAGTTCTTC. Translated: CSARLAGQHNEQFF.

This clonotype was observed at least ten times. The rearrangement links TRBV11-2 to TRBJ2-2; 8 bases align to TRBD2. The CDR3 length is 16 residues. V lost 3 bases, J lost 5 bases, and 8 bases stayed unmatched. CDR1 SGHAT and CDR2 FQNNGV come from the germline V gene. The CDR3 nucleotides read TGTGCCAGCAGCTTCCCCCTGCCGGGAGGGACCGGGGAGCTGTTTTTT. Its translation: CASSFPLPGGTGELFF. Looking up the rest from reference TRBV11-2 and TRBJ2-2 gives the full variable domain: EAGVAQSPRYKIIEKRQSVAFWCNPISGHATLYWYQQILGQGPKLLIQFQNNGVVDDSQLPKDRFSAERLKGVDSTLKIQPAKLEDSAVYLCASSFPLPGGTGELFFGEGSRLTVL.

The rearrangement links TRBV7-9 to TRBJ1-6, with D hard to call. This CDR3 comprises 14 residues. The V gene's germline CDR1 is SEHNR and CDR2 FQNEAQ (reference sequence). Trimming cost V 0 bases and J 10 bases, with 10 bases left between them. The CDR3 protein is CASSLAARGSPLHF. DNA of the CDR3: TGTGCCAGCAGCTTAGCGGCAAGAGGGTCACCCCTCCACTTT.

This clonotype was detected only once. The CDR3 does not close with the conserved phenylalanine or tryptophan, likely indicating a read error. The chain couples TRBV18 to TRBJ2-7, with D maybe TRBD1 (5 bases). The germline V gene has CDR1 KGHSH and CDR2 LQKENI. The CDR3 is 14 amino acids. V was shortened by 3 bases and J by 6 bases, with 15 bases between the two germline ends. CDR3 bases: TGTGCCAGCTCACCTCGGCAGGGTAGGCGCGAGCAGTACTCC. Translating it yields CASSPRQGRREQYS.

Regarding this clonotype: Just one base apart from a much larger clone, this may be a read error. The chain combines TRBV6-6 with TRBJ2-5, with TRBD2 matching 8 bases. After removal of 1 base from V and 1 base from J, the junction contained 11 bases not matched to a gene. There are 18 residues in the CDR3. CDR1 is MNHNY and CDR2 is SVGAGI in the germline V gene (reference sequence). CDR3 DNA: TGTGCCAGCAGTTACTTTTCTCCCCGCGGGAGGTCCCAAGAGACCCAGTACTTC. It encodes CASSYFSPRGRSQETQYF.

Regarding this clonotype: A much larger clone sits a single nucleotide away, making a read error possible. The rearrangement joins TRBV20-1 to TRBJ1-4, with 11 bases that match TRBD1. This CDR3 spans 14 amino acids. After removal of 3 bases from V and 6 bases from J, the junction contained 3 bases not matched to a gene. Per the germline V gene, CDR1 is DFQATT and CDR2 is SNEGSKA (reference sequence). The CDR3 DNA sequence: TGCAGTGCTAGTCGGACAGGGGGCGATGAAAAACTGTTTTTT. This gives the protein CSASRTGGDEKLFF.

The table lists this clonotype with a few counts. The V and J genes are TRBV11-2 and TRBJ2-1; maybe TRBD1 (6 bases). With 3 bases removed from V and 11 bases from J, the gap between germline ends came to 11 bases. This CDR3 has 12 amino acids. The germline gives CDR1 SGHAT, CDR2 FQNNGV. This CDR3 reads CASSLGHYQQFF. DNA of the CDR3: TGTGCCAGCAGCTTGGGACACTACCAGCAGTTCTTC.

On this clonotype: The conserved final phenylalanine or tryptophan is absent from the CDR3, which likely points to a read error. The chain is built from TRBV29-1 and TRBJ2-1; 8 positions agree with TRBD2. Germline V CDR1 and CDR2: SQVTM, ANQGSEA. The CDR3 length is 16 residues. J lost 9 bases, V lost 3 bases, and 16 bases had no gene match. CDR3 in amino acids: CSVEGHRGGGWSEQFL. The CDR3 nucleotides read TGCAGCGTTGAGGGCCATCGGGGGGGTGGGTGGAGTGAGCAGTTCCTC.

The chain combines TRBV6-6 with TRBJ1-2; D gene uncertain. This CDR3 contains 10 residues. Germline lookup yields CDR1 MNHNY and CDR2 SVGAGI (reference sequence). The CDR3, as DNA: TGTACTAGCAGTTACCCCCGGCACACCTTC. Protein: CTSSYPRHTF.

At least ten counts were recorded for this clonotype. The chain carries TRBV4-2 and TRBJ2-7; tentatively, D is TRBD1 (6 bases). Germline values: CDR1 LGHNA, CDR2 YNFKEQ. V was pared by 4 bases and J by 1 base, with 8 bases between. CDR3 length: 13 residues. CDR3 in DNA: TGTGCCAGCAGCCCACAGGGTTCCTACGAGCAGTACTTC. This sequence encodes CASSPQGSYEQYF.

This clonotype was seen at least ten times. The CDR3: CSAMWYRSYNEQFF. CDR3 nucleotide sequence: TGCAGTGCTATGTGGTACCGCTCCTACAATGAGCAGTTCTTC. The chain combines TRBV20-1 with TRBJ2-1; unclear D gene. The CDR3 contains 14 residues. Trimming pared 4 bases from V and 0 bases from J, leaving 10 bases between. CDR1 and CDR2 from the germline V gene are DFQATT and SNEGSKA (reference sequence).